Presented here are 19 T cell receptor beta chains from one specimen sequenced in a study of blood T cell repertoires in COVID-19. Clones were read by immunoSEQ multiplex PCR, and TCRdb kept only the in-frame ones, dropping some. In the table there are 150,000 or so clones, about 80% of which are singletons. Sequencing used PBMCs or T cells enriched from blood (not recorded which). Receptor source: a woman aged 55-70 years who had recovered from COVID-19.

The gene calls are TRBV29-1 and TRBJ2-2; a weak D match, TRBD2 (5 bases). Trimming cost V 4 bases and J 0 bases, with 6 bases left between them. Germline V gene sequence: CDR1 SQVTM, CDR2 ANQGSEA. The CDR3 consists of 13 residues. This CDR3 reads CSVAGANTGELFF. The CDR3 DNA follows: TGCAGCGTTGCCGGGGCGAACACCGGGGAGCTGTTTTTT.

This clone was counted between two and nine times. V gene TRBV5-1 combines with J gene TRBJ1-2, with 8 bases matching TRBD1. V trimming: 8 bases; J trimming: 1 base; junction bases outside the gene matches: 7. CDR3 size: 14 residues. CDR1 and CDR2 (germline): SGHRS, YFSETQ. The chain's CDR3 is CASSDTGGNYGYTF. The DNA of the CDR3 is TGCGCCAGTTCCGATACAGGGGGTAACTATGGCTACACCTTC.

This clone was recorded a few times. V usage is TRBV9 and J usage is TRBJ2-7; maybe TRBD2 (7 bases). The CDR3 has 18 residues. CDR1 and CDR2 from the germline V gene are SGDLS and YYNGEE. V was cut by 4 bases and J by 7 bases, with 30 bases left in between. The CDR3 here is CASSLGDIIPSGSLEQYF. CDR3 nucleotides: TGTGCCAGCAGCCTGGGGGACATCATACCTAGCGGCTCCTTGGAGCAGTACTTC. Supplemented by reference TRBV9 and TRBJ2-7, the full variable domain reads DSGVTQTPKHLITATGQRVTLRCSPRSGDLSVYWYQQSLDQGLQFLIQYYNGEERAKGNILERFSAQQFPDLHSELNLSSLELGDSALYFCASSLGDIIPSGSLEQYFGPGTRLTVT.

The chain combines TRBV18 with TRBJ1-5; no clear D gene. The germline V and J ends were trimmed by 3 bases and 6 bases, with 12 bases remaining between them. The CDR3 length is 14 residues. Germline V lookup: CDR1 KGHSH, CDR2 LQKENI. CDR3 sequence: CASSPGESGQPQHF. The CDR3 nucleotides are TGTGCCAGCTCACCTGGGGAGTCTGGTCAGCCCCAGCATTTT. The entire variable domain, with the rest obtained from reference TRBV18 and TRBJ1-5, is as follows: NAGVMQNPRHLVRRRGQEARLRCSPMKGHSHVYWYRQLPEEGLKFMVYLQKENIIDESGMPKERFSAEFPKEGPSILRIQQVVRGDSAAYFCASSPGESGQPQHFGDGTRLSIL.

This chain joins TRBV6-4 and TRBJ1-6; D is undetermined. Germline values: CDR1 MRHNA, CDR2 SNTAGT. Deletions cut 3 bases from V and 9 bases from J, with 12 bases between. This CDR3 comprises 14 residues. CDR3 amino acids: CASSETGFGSPLHF. Written as DNA, the CDR3 is TGTGCCAGCAGTGAGACCGGGTTCGGTTCACCCCTCCACTTT.

The V call is TRBV4-1, the J call TRBJ2-7, with D tentatively TRBD1 (8 bases). Germline CDR1 MGHRA, CDR2 YSYEKL. This CDR3 is 15 amino acids long. Trimming stripped 2 bases from V and 3 bases from J, with 14 bases between. The CDR3 here is CASSQKQGGNYEQYF. The CDR3 coding sequence is TGCGCCAGCAGCCAAAAACAGGGGGGGAACTACGAGCAGTACTTC.

The chain has TRBV12-3 or TRBV12-4 and TRBJ1-5; D gene uncertain. The CDR3 runs 13 residues. V lost 5 bases and J 3 bases, leaving 8 bases between the germline ends. The CDR3 region has the DNA TGTGCCAGCAGTGCCGGTCCCAATCAGCCCCAGCATTTT. It codes for CASSAGPNQPQHF.

V and J are TRBV5-1 and TRBJ2-5; 7 nucleotides align to TRBD1. V lost 2 bases and J lost 6; bases outside the gene matches: 13. This CDR3 is built from 16 residues. Germline V gene data show CDR1 as SGHRS and CDR2 as YFSETQ. In DNA form, the CDR3 reads TGCGCCAGCAGCTTACTGGTAGGGGGCTTGGGAAAGACCCAGTACTTC. It encodes CASSLLVGGLGKTQYF.

The chain carries TRBV3-1 (or the pseudogene TRBV3-2) and TRBJ1-4, with D possibly TRBD1 on 6 matching bases. Per germline, CDR1 LGHDT and CDR2 YNNKEL (reference sequence). Between the trimmed V and J ends, which lost 4 bases and 5 bases, there was a span of 14 bases. The CDR3 runs 15 residues. The DNA of the CDR3 is TGTGCCAGCAGCCCGCTTACAGGGCGGAATGAAAAACTGTTTTTT. Amino acids: CASSPLTGRNEKLFF.

The chain joins TRBV4-2 to TRBJ1-5; the D gene is possibly TRBD1 (5 bases). The CDR3 sequence is 15 residues long. The germline gives CDR1 LGHNA, CDR2 YNFKEQ. V shed 1 base and J shed 0 bases, with 7 bases lying between them. The CDR3 sequence is CASSQGQYSNQPQHF. The CDR3 DNA reads TGTGCCAGCAGCCAAGGACAGTATAGCAATCAGCCCCAGCATTTT.

This clone was seen only a few times. This sequence joins TRBV15 and TRBJ1-2; the D gene is possibly TRBD1 (6 bases). Germline CDR1 is LNHNV and CDR2 is YYDKDF (reference sequence). The V end was cut by 0 bases, the J end by 4 bases, with 15 bases between. This CDR3 has 16 residues. DNA for the CDR3: TGTGCCACCAGCAGAGATCGAGCAGAAGGGGGCTATGGCTACACCTTC. This codes for CATSRDRAEGGYGYTF.

This clone was counted at least ten times. This chain joins TRBV7-9 and TRBJ2-1, with 9 bases that match TRBD2. CDR1 is SEHNR, CDR2 FQNEAQ, per germline (reference sequence). CDR3 length: 16 amino acids. The V gene end was trimmed by 2 bases and the J gene end by 8 bases; junction bases not matched to a gene: 10. The CDR3 loop reads CASSLSPAGGPHEQFF. For the CDR3, the DNA is TGTGCCAGCAGCTTAAGCCCTGCGGGGGGGCCCCATGAGCAGTTCTTC.

The CDR3 here is CASSLPSGGGTDTQYF. CDR3 nucleotides: TGCGCCAGCAGCTTGCCTAGCGGGGGAGGCACAGATACGCAGTATTTT. This sequence joins TRBV5-1 and TRBJ2-3; 10 positions agree with TRBD2. The CDR3 has 16 residues. V lost 1 base, J lost 1 base, and 3 bases stayed unmatched. CDR1 and CDR2 (germline): SGHRS, YFSETQ.

The rearrangement links TRBV19 to TRBJ1-1, with D perhaps TRBD1 (5 bases). The germline V gene encodes CDR1 LNHDA and CDR2 SQIVND (reference sequence). Trimming removed 1 base at V and 4 bases at J, with 13 bases between. The CDR3 extends over 15 amino acids. Written as DNA, the CDR3 is TGTGCCAGTAGTATAGGTGAAGGGGCGCGCACTGAAGCTTTCTTT. This codes for CASSIGEGARTEAFF.

The chain uses TRBV7-8 and TRBJ2-6, with 8 positions matching TRBD1. The ends lost 5 bases at V and 1 base at J; junction bases unmatched: 13. From germline, CDR1 is SGHVS and CDR2 FQNEAQ. CDR3 length: 19 residues. The chain's CDR3 is CASSPTGDPRASGANVLTF. CDR3 in DNA: TGTGCCAGCAGCCCGACAGGGGACCCCCGTGCATCTGGGGCCAACGTCCTGACTTTC.

The CDR3 reads CASSILFGGYEQYF. The CDR3 DNA is TGTGCCAGTAGTATTCTCTTTGGCGGCTACGAGCAGTACTTC. The gene calls are TRBV19 and TRBJ2-7; D unclear. The V gene's germline CDR1 is LNHDA and CDR2 SQIVND (reference sequence). Trimming pared 3 bases from V and 3 bases from J, leaving 12 bases between. This CDR3 contains 14 residues.

V usage is TRBV5-6 and J usage is TRBJ2-5; 16 nucleotides line up with TRBD2. CDR3 size: 16 residues. Germline V gene lookup returns CDR1 SGHDT and CDR2 YYEEEE. Trimming at V came to 4 bases and at J to 5 bases, leaving 5 bases not matched to a gene. CDR3 DNA: TGTGCCAGCAGCAGGGGACTAGCGGGGGGGCAGGAGACCCAGTACTTC. Translation gives CASSRGLAGGQETQYF.

The J gene is TRBJ2-7, the V gene TRBV10-2; 8 positions match TRBD2. CDR3 length equals 15 residues. From germline, CDR1 is WSHSY and CDR2 SAAADI. V was pared by 6 bases and J by 2 bases, with 9 bases of the junction left unmatched. The CDR3 loop is CASRLTSESPYEQYF. DNA for the CDR3: TGCGCCAGCAGGTTGACTAGCGAATCCCCCTACGAGCAGTACTTC.

The chain couples TRBV6-5 to TRBJ1-1; TRBD1 might be the D (6 bases). There are 13 residues in the CDR3. V was pared by 6 bases and J by 3 bases, with 11 bases between. From germline, CDR1 is MNHEY and CDR2 SVGAGI. The CDR3 DNA reads as TGTGCCAGCAGATCCAGGGGCGACACTGAAGCTTTCTTT. Translating gives CASRSRGDTEAFF.